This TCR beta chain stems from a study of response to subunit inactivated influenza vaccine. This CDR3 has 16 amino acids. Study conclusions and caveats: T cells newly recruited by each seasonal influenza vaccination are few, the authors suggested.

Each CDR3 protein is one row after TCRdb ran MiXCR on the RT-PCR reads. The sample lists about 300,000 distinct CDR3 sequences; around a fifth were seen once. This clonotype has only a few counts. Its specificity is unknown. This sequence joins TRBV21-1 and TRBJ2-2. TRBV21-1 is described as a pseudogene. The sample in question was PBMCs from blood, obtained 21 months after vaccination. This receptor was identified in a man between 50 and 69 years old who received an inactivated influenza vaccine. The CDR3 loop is CASSKKRTYNTGELFF. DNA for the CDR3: TGTGCCAGCAGCAAGAAACGTACATATAACACCGGGGAGCTGTTTTTT.